Described below is a single T cell receptor (beta chain) sequence and its context. The data derive from a study of T cell changes during pregnancy in multiple sclerosis. TCRdb's table, derived via immunoSEQ multiplex PCR, lists solely in-frame clones and lacks some. The sample lists about 67,000 clones, approximately 90% occurring once. The J segment lost 1 base and the V segment lost 4 bases, leaving 8 bases of the junction unmatched. The CDR3 is made up of 16 amino acids. Germline values: CDR1 SGDLS, CDR2 YYNGEE. The chain has TRBV9 and TRBJ2-4; 7 positions match TRBD1. The TCR was taken from a female donor with multiple sclerosis, enrolled in a pregnancy study. Sequencing was performed on peripheral blood, taken in the third trimester of pregnancy. CDR3 residues: CASSPQGVWAKNIQYF. The CDR3, as DNA: TGTGCCAGCAGCCCCCAGGGGGTGTGGGCCAAAAACATTCAGTACTTC.